These 3 T cell receptor beta chains share one sample of origin, sequenced in a study of blood T cell repertoires in COVID-19. Method: immunoSEQ multiplex PCR; TCRdb's copy keeps in-frame clones and lacks some. The data contain over 110,000 clones, about 87% of them singletons. Sequencing was carried out using PBMCs or T cells enriched from blood (not recorded which). The receptors were sampled from a middle-aged man in a cohort exposed to, infected with or recovered from COVID-19 (not recorded which).

The rearrangement uses TRBV18 and TRBJ1-2; D gene ambiguous. Germline-derived CDR1 and CDR2 are KGHSH and LQKENI. This CDR3 has 14 residues. The V end lost 2 bases, the J end lost 3 bases, and 10 bases lay between the germline ends. CDR3 bases: TGTGCCAGCTCACCAAAGACGGACTACTATGGCTACACCTTC. Its protein is CASSPKTDYYGYTF.

This rearrangement joins TRBV6-2 or TRBV6-3 to TRBJ1-1; no reliable D call. The CDR3 extends over 13 amino acids. Germline lookup yields CDR1 MNHEY and CDR2 SVGEGT. Trimming pared 4 bases from V and 4 bases from J, leaving 10 bases between. CDR3 amino acids: CASSLTSSTEAFF. The CDR3 DNA follows: TGTGCCAGCAGTTTGACGTCTAGCACTGAAGCTTTCTTT.

The chain recombines TRBV7-6 with TRBJ2-1; possibly TRBD2 for D (5 bases). The germline V gene has CDR1 SGHVS and CDR2 FNYEAQ. The germline V and J ends were trimmed by 1 base and 8 bases, with 12 bases remaining between them. The CDR3 extends over 14 amino acids. CDR3 loop: CASSLGASSDEQFF. The CDR3 DNA reads TGTGCCAGCAGCTTAGGGGCTAGCAGCGATGAGCAGTTCTTC.